This TCR beta chain was identified during a study of a mutant IDH1 vaccine in newly diagnosed glioma. In the study overall: The treated group averaged about 39 years old and was around 62% male, around 38% female. V12 took place at week 35, and V13 at week 47.

In the case of this clone: Antigen specificity is unknown.

The time point: week 35, safety follow-up. A single vaccine dose contained 300 ug of mutant IDH1 20-mer peptide, and topical imiquimod was used with it. Eight vaccinations reached patients in weeks 1, 3, 5, 7, 11, 15, 19 and 23. The CDR3 length is 16 residues. With 1 base removed from V and 0 bases from J, the gap between germline ends came to 11 bases. From germline, CDR1 is MGHRA and CDR2 YSYEKL. This table comes from immunoSEQ multiplex PCR, and its TCRdb copy is limited to in-frame clones, with some not included. The sample lists about 69,000 clones, around 86% occurring once. The chain couples TRBV4-1 to TRBJ2-3; tentative D call: TRBD1 (6 bases). The sequencing here drew on PBMCs, taken from a glioma patient whose treatment included an IDH1 peptide vaccine. The receptor was isolated from a man aged 30 to 39 with glioma. Here the CDR3 DNA reads TGCGCCAGCAGCCAAGGGGCGAGGGGGAGCACAGATACGCAGTATTTT. It yields the protein CASSQGARGSTDTQYF.